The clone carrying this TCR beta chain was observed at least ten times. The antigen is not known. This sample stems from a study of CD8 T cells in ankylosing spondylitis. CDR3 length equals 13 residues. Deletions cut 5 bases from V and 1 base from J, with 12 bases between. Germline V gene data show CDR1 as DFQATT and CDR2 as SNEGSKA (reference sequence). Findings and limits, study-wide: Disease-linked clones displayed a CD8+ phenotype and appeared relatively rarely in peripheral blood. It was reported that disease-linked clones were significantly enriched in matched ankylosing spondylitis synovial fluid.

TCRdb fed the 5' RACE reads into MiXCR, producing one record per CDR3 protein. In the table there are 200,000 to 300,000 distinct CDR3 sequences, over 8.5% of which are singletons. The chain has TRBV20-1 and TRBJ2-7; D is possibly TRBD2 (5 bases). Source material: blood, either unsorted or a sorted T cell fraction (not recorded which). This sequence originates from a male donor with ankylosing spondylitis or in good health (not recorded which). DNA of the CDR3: TGCAGTGCTGTACTAGGACGATCCTACGAGCAGTACTTC. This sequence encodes CSAVLGRSYEQYF.